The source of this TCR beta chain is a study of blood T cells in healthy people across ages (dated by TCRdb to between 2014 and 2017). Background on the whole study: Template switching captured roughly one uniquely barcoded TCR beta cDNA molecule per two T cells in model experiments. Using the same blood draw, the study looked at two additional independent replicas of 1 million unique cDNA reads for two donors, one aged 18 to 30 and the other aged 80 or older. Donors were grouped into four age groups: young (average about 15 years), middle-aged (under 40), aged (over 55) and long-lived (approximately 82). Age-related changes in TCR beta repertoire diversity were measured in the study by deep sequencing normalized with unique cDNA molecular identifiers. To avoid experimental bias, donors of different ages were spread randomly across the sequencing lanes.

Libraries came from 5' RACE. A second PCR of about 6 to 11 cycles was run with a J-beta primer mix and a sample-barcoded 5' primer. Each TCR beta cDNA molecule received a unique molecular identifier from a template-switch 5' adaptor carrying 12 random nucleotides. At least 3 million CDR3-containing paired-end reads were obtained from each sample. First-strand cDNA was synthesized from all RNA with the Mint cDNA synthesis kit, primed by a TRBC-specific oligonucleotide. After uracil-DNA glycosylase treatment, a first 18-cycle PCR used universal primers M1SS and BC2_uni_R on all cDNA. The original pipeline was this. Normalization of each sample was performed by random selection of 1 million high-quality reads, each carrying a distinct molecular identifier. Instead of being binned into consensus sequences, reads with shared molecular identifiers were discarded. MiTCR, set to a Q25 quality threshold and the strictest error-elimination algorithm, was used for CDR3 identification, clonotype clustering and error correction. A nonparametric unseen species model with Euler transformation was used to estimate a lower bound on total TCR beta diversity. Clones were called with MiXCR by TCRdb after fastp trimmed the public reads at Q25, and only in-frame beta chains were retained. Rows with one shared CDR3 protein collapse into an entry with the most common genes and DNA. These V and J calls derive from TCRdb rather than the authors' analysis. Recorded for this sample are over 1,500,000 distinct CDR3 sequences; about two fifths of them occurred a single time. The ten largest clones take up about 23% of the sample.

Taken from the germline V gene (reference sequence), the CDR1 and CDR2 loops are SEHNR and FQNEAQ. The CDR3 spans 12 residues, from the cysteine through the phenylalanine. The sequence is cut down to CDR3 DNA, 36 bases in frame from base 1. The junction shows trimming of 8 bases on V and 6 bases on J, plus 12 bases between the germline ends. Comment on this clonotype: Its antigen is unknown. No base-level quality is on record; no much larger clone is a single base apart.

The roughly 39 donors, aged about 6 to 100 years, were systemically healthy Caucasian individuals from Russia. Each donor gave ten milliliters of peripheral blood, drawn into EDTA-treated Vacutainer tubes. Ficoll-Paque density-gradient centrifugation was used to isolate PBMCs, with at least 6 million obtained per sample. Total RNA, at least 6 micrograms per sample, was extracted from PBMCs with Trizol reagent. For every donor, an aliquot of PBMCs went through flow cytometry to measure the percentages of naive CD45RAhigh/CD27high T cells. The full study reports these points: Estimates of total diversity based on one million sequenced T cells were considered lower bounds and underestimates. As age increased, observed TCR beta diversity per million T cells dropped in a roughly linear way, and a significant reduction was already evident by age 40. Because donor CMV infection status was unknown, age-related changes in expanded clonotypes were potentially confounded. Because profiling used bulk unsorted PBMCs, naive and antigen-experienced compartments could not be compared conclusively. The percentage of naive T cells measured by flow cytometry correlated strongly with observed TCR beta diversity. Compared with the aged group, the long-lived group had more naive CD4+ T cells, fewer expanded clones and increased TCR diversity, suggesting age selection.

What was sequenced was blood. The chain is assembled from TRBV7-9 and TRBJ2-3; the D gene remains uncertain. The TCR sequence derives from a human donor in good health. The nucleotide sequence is TGTGCCAGCGGCTACCGCGGTGATACGCAGTATTTT. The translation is CASGYRGDTQYF.